Listed below are T cell receptor beta chains from one sample, sequenced in a study of cytomegalovirus exposure and HLA in healthy donors. The protocol was immunoSEQ multiplex PCR, while the TCRdb copy is restricted to in-frame clones and leaves out a portion. The sample lists over 100,000 clones, over 65% occurring once. The sample taken for sequencing was PBMCs. The receptors stem from a woman aged 40 to 50 in good health and CMV-seronegative. Each CDR3 is given with its conserved first and last residue. D genes are given only for firm matches. Expanded clones get a size class; other rows say once, few or many, or leave the size out.

d_gene	v_gene	abundance	j_gene	CDR3aa	CDR3nt
TRBD2	TRBV6-4	.	TRBJ2-3	CASSAGTSGTDTQYF	TGTGCCAGCAGTGCCGGGACTAGCGGGACAGATACGCAGTATTTT
TRBD1	TRBV19	.	TRBJ2-7	CASGPGQGALYEQYF	TGTGCCAGTGGACCGGGACAGGGGGCGCTTTACGAGCAGTACTTC
TRBD1	TRBV19	.	TRBJ2-7	CASSPGQIYYEQYF	TGTGCCAGTAGCCCGGGACAGATTTACTACGAGCAGTACTTC
TRBD2	TRBV7-2	.	TRBJ2-1	CASSLSRASGRWGNEQFF	TGTGCCAGCAGCCTTAGCAGGGCTAGCGGGAGGTGGGGCAATGAGCAGTTCTTC
.	TRBV9	once	TRBJ1-2	CASSVAGWQDYGYTF	TGTGCCAGCAGCGTAGCTGGATGGCAGGACTATGGCTACACCTTC
TRBD1	TRBV6-6	.	TRBJ1-2	CASSYRDSYGYTF	TGTGCCAGCAGTTACCGGGACAGCTATGGCTACACCTTC
.	TRBV27	few	TRBJ2-5	CASTNQETQYF	TGTGCCAGCACCAACCAAGAGACCCAGTACTTC
.	TRBV7-9	.	TRBJ2-7	CASSLSDEQYF	TGTGCCAGCAGCTTGTCCGACGAGCAGTACTTC
TRBD1	TRBV4-3	.	TRBJ1-1	CASSQHRGDTEAFF	TGCGCCAGCAGCCAACACAGGGGTGACACTGAAGCTTTCTTT
TRBD1	TRBV9	.	TRBJ1-5	CASSLISGTGAGQPQHF	TGTGCCAGCAGCTTGATCTCCGGGACAGGGGCCGGTCAGCCCCAGCATTTT
.	TRBV21-1	.	TRBJ2-1	CASSIRKEGEQFF	TGTGCCAGCAGCATCCGTAAAGAGGGTGAGCAGTTCTTC
.	TRBV11-3	.	TRBJ1-1	CASSFVGGTEAFF	TGTGCCAGCAGCTTTGTGGGGGGAACTGAAGCTTTCTTT
TRBD2	TRBV28	few	TRBJ2-1	CASSTYTSGRGGNEQFF	TGTGCCAGCAGCACCTATACTAGCGGGAGGGGAGGCAATGAGCAGTTCTTC
TRBD2	TRBV6-1	.	TRBJ2-5	CASSVGLAGGLIETQYF	TGTGCCAGCAGTGTAGGACTAGCGGGAGGATTGATAGAGACCCAGTACTTC
TRBD2	TRBV27	once	TRBJ2-1	CASSFGLAGLGQFF	TGTGCCAGCAGTTTTGGACTAGCGGGACTGGGGCAGTTCTTC
TRBD1	TRBV4-1	.	TRBJ2-7	CASSLRTGGYSYEQYF	TGCGCCAGCAGCCTCCGAACAGGGGGCTATTCCTACGAGCAGTACTTC
TRBD2	TRBV10-3	.	TRBJ2-7	CAISSTTSGTRSAEQYF	TGTGCCATCAGCTCTACAACTTCCGGGACTAGGTCGGCCGAGCAGTACTTC
.	TRBV7-8	once	TRBJ1-1	CASSLVRTANTEAFF	TGTGCCAGCAGCTTAGTACGGACAGCGAACACTGAAGCTTTCTTT
TRBD1	TRBV18	.	TRBJ2-1	CASSPSGGPYNEQFF	TGTGCCAGCTCACCTTCAGGGGGACCCTACAATGAGCAGTTCTTC
.	TRBV18	.	TRBJ2-1	CASSPGMDEQFF	TGTGCCAGCTCGCCCGGGATGGATGAGCAGTTCTTC
.	TRBV19	.	TRBJ2-7	CASSIGQRVTYEQYF	TGTGCCAGTAGTATTGGGCAACGTGTAACGTACGAGCAGTACTTC
TRBD2	TRBV7-8	few	TRBJ2-3	CASAGTSGSSDTQYF	TGTGCCAGCGCCGGGACTAGCGGGAGCTCAGATACGCAGTATTTT
.	TRBV15	.	TRBJ1-4	CATSRPLTDEKLFF	TGTGCCACCAGCAGACCCCTGACAGATGAAAAACTGTTTTTT
.	TRBV5-1	.	TRBJ2-3	CASSLVTGVADTQYF	TGCGCCAGCAGCTTGGTGACGGGAGTAGCAGATACGCAGTATTTT
TRBD1	TRBV23-1	.	TRBJ2-7	CASSFRDRENF	TGCGCCAGCAGTTTCCGGGACAGGGAAAACTTC
.	TRBV2	.	TRBJ2-6	CASSVGISGANVLTF	TGTGCCAGCAGTGTCGGGATATCTGGGGCCAACGTCCTGACTTTC
.	TRBV10-3	.	TRBJ1-1	CAISDRDKNTEAFF	TGTGCCATCAGTGATCGGGACAAGAACACTGAAGCTTTCTTT
.	TRBV30	.	TRBJ2-7	CAWRQGPRSYEQYF	TGTGCCTGGAGACAGGGCCCCCGTAGCTACGAGCAGTACTTC
.	TRBV5-6	few	TRBJ2-1	CASSLRERGIVDEQFF	TGTGCCAGCAGCCTCCGTGAGAGGGGGATTGTGGATGAGCAGTTCTTC
.	TRBV7-3	.	TRBJ1-1	CASSLSSNTEAFF	TGTGCCAGCAGCTTGAGTAGTAACACTGAAGCTTTCTTT
.	TRBV28	.	TRBJ2-7	CASAGPRFDTSSYEQYF	TGTGCCAGCGCTGGGCCACGGTTTGACACTAGCTCCTACGAGCAGTACTTC
TRBD1	TRBV9	.	TRBJ1-2	CASSASQGAKTF	TGTGCCAGCAGCGCCAGCCAGGGGGCTAAAACCTTC
.	TRBV27	.	TRBJ1-5	CASSLQTGPNQPQHF	TGTGCCAGCAGTTTGCAAACAGGGCCCAATCAGCCCCAGCATTTT
TRBD2	TRBV7-7	.	TRBJ2-2	CASSSSLAGGVGELFF	TGTGCTAGCAGCTCATCACTAGCGGGAGGGGTCGGGGAGCTGTTTTTT
TRBD2	TRBV19	.	TRBJ2-1	CASRGGALAGGISYNEQFF	TGTGCCAGTAGGGGGGGGGCGTTAGCGGGAGGGATTTCCTACAATGAGCAGTTCTTC
.	TRBV19	.	TRBJ2-1	CASTYGHRSWDEQFF	TGTGCCAGTACCTATGGCCACAGGTCGTGGGATGAGCAGTTCTTC
.	TRBV7-2	few	TRBJ1-3	CASSFAGNTIYF	TGTGCCAGCAGCTTCGCTGGAAACACCATATATTTT
.	TRBV11-2	.	TRBJ1-2	CASSPIRTASQDGYTF	TGTGCCAGCAGCCCGATAAGGACAGCAAGTCAGGATGGCTACACCTTC
TRBD1	TRBV18	.	TRBJ1-1	CASSPLGQANTEAFF	TGTGCCAGCTCACCACTGGGACAGGCGAACACTGAAGCTTTCTTT
.	TRBV9	.	TRBJ1-2	CASSPFEQANYGYTF	TGTGCCAGCAGCCCCTTTGAGCAAGCTAACTATGGCTACACCTTC
.	TRBV7-2	.	TRBJ2-7	CASTLDSAGTYEQYF	TGTGCCAGCACCCTCGATTCGGCGGGAACCTACGAGCAGTACTTC
.	TRBV6-5	.	TRBJ1-1	CASASKAREVRAFF	TGTGCCAGCGCAAGTAAAGCGAGGGAGGTAAGAGCTTTCTTT
.	TRBV7-2	.	TRBJ2-7	CASSFLSSYEQYF	TGTGCCAGCAGCTTCCTGAGCTCCTACGAGCAGTACTTC
.	TRBV15	.	TRBJ1-2	CATSRDWTAKTF	TGTGCCACCAGCAGAGATTGGACAGCTAAAACCTTC
TRBD2	TRBV25-1	few	TRBJ2-1	CASSTSGGSSYNEQFF	TGTGCCAGCAGCACTTCGGGGGGGAGCTCCTACAATGAGCAGTTCTTC
TRBD2	TRBV30	.	TRBJ2-3	CAQGLAGADTQYF	TGTGCCCAGGGACTAGCGGGAGCGGATACGCAGTATTTT
TRBD1	TRBV6-6	.	TRBJ2-7	CASSSGQLSYEQYF	TGTGCCAGCAGTTCGGGACAGCTCTCCTACGAGCAGTACTTC
.	TRBV29-1	.	TRBJ1-3	CSVVGESGNTIYF	TGCAGCGTTGTAGGGGAATCAGGAAACACCATATATTTT
.	TRBV6-5	.	TRBJ1-2	CASSERVDGYTF	TGTGCCAGCAGTGAAAGAGTGGATGGCTACACCTTC
TRBD2	TRBV28	few	TRBJ2-1	CASTGGGRGLKQFF	TGTGCCAGCACCGGCGGCGGGAGGGGTCTGAAGCAGTTCTTC
TRBD2	TRBV7-2	.	TRBJ2-1	CATGLAFNEQFF	TGTGCCACCGGACTAGCGTTTAATGAGCAGTTCTTC
TRBD2	TRBV27	.	TRBJ2-1	CASSFYGLGYNEQFF	TGTGCCAGCAGTTTCTACGGACTAGGTTACAATGAGCAGTTCTTC
.	TRBV4-2	.	TRBJ2-6	CASSPRSSGANVLTF	TGTGCCAGCAGCCCCAGGTCATCTGGGGCCAACGTCCTGACTTTC
.	TRBV2	.	TRBJ1-4	CASSPPRDTNEKLFF	TGTGCCAGCAGCCCACCCAGGGATACTAATGAAAAACTGTTTTTT
TRBD2	TRBV5-1	.	TRBJ2-1	CASSARTSGRFGTYNEQFF	TGCGCCAGCAGCGCAAGGACTAGCGGGAGGTTCGGAACCTACAATGAGCAGTTCTTC
.	TRBV27	.	TRBJ2-6	CASTSGGIWRSGANVLTF	TGTGCCAGCACCTCCGGGGGTATTTGGCGTTCTGGGGCCAACGTCCTGACTTTC
TRBD1	TRBV5-6	.	TRBJ2-7	CASSPGQVPYEQYF	TGTGCCAGCAGCCCGGGACAGGTTCCCTACGAGCAGTACTTC
TRBD2	TRBV2	.	TRBJ2-7	CASTTTSGTSEQYF	TGTGCCAGCACTACGACTAGCGGGACCTCCGAGCAGTACTTC
TRBD1	TRBV18	once	TRBJ2-1	CASSPPGQPGYEQFF	TGTGCCAGCTCACCACCGGGACAGCCCGGCTATGAGCAGTTCTTC
TRBD2	TRBV28	.	TRBJ2-7	CASSFRGLAYEQYF	TGTGCCAGCAGTTTTAGGGGACTAGCCTACGAGCAGTACTTC